These T cell receptor beta chains were read from a single sample in a study of CXCR3-negative and CXCR3-positive naive CD8 T cells. TCRdb re-called the 5' RACE reads and shows each CDR3 protein once, DNA omitted. The ten most abundant clones cover 0.45% to 0.6% of a sample with 100,000 to 150,000 distinct CDR3 sequences. Sequenced material: naive CXCR3- CD8+ T cells from blood. The receptors stem from a human donor in good health. Some clones in this sample may be carry-over from other donors' samples. Each CDR3 is given with its conserved first and last residue.

>TRBV2|TRBJ1-3
CASRDRDMGSGNTIYF
>TRBV29-1|TRBJ1-5
CSVEGQVGECNQPQHF
>TRBV20-1|TRBJ1-2
CSASLKTPKNYGYTF
>TRBV12-3/TRBV12-4|TRBJ1-4
CASSQDSINEKLFF
>TRBV5-5|TRBJ2-3
CASSLEGGLDTQYF
>TRBV4-1|TRBJ2-7
CASSQWMAGEQYF
>TRBV12-3/TRBV12-4|TRBJ2-3
CASRGELAGGDTQYF
>TRBV14|TRBJ2-7
CASRQTGSRSYEQYF
>TRBV6-5|TRBJ1-5
CASSPSGPLNQPQHF
>TRBV4-3|TRBJ2-7
CASSQDGDSLTYEQYF
>TRBV4-1|TRBJ1-1
CASSQGQGTEAFF
>TRBV4-3|TRBJ1-5
CASSQDHRTYSNQPQHF
>TRBV10-3|TRBJ2-2
CAISNPGLAAQANTGELFF
>TRBV21-1|TRBJ1-1
CASSKVDQEDTEAFF
>TRBV4-1|TRBJ1-4
CASSQAGHLFF
>TRBV6-5|TRBJ2-1
CASSYRLADEQFF
>TRBV28|TRBJ2-3
CASSPPWRGPGTDTQYF
>TRBV3-1|TRBJ2-3
CASSQGAWGASTDTQYF
>TRBV5-1|TRBJ2-5
CASSFPSGTSGQETQYF
>TRBV6-9|TRBJ2-1
CASSQPYMGPTPGEVHNEQFF
>TRBV4-1|TRBJ1-1
CASSRDRNTEAFF
>TRBV28|TRBJ2-5
CASTIGTSGEETQYF
>TRBV4-1|TRBJ2-5
CASSQDLSGGYSSTQYF
>TRBV29-1|TRBJ2-1
CSVPDVGGGGLNEQFF
>TRBV12-3/TRBV12-4|TRBJ1-6
CASSFQGSNSPLHF
>TRBV20-1|TRBJ1-1
CSATRGVVNTEAFF
>TRBV7-2|TRBJ2-7
CASSSVPTYEQYF
>TRBV4-1|TRBJ2-7
CASSQNFRVGEQYF
>TRBV28|TRBJ2-5
CASSLQGGSGEETQYF
>TRBV10-3|TRBJ2-7
CAISESGRGEQYF
>TRBV10-3|TRBJ2-7
CAISVGDARVGYEQYF
>TRBV5-6|TRBJ2-3
CASSSGTSGGITDTQYF
>TRBV20-1|TRBJ2-1
CSATRDGEYNEQFF
>TRBV11-2|TRBJ1-1
CASSPLRGANTEAFF
>TRBV28|TRBJ2-7
CASSWTGSYEQYF
>TRBV10-2|TRBJ1-1
CASSPPLWTDPNTEAFF
>TRBV7-2|TRBJ1-5
CASSILHRGAGQPQHF
>TRBV4-2|TRBJ2-1
CASSPPAYNEQFF
>TRBV5-6|TRBJ1-5
CASSISNQPQHF
>TRBV5-4|TRBJ2-5
CASSLSGQETQYF
>TRBV7-2|TRBJ2-1
CASSLGPAEQFF
>TRBV12-3/TRBV12-4|TRBJ2-7
CASSFGPSNPYEQYF
>TRBV5-5|TRBJ2-3
CASNKKGDWNTDTQYF
>TRBV12-3/TRBV12-4|TRBJ2-7
CASSRRDRQYPYEQYF
>TRBV9|TRBJ2-7
CASSVGLAGGVYEQYF
>TRBV4-2|TRBJ2-2
CASSHLVLARERELFF
>TRBV7-9|TRBJ2-7
CASSDQLNYRETYEQYF
>TRBV5-4|TRBJ1-6
CASSSRTGTGPYNSPLHF
>TRBV28|TRBJ2-4
CASSLRDSKNIQYF
>TRBV28|TRBJ2-7
CASVGASYEQYF
>TRBV28|TRBJ2-5
CASRGEGRREDRTQYF
>TRBV10-3|TRBJ2-2
CAISGGSNTGELFF
>TRBV5-1|TRBJ2-2
CASSVGQGFDTGELFF
>TRBV29-1|TRBJ2-1
CSVGTGAYNEQFF
>TRBV7-9|TRBJ2-7
CASSLLQSGGAYEQYF
>TRBV12-3/TRBV12-4|TRBJ2-2
CASGTAYTGELFF
>TRBV6-5|TRBJ2-1
CASSFVTGGPNNEQFF
>TRBV5-8|TRBJ2-4
CASSLGTGGVGGNIQYF
>TRBV4-1|TRBJ2-2
CASSQKNTGELFF